This TCR beta chain originates from a study of OX40 agonist ivuxolimab in advanced cancers. With regard to the full study: Ivuxolimab, which targeted the costimulatory receptor OX40 (CD134), was an agonistic, fully human IgG2 monoclonal antibody. Intravenous ivuxolimab was administered to patients every 2 weeks at six dose levels: 0.01, 0.1, 0.3, 1.5, 3 and 10 mg/kg. Of the roughly 54 dose-escalation patients, hepatocellular carcinoma was present in about 20, melanoma in roughly 15, renal cell carcinoma in 9 and head and neck cancer in 9. The dose-escalation cohort was about 83% male with a mean age of approximately 60 years, ranging from about 23 to 85. Patients were allowed to have had prior anti-PD-1, anti-PD-L1 or anti-CTLA-4 therapy, and 40% of the dose-escalation patients had been treated with checkpoint inhibitors. Partial responses were achieved by three dose-escalation patients, of whom one had hepatocellular carcinoma and two had cutaneous melanoma. Peripheral TCRbeta sequencing was intended to test whether TCR sequence diversity was altered and clonal T-cell expansion was caused by ivuxolimab. The paper reports the monotherapy dose-escalation portion (N = 52 patients) of the phase I ivuxolimab trial.

The paper's findings and limits, for the study overall: Antigen specificity was not determined for the clonally expanded peripheral T cells. Partial responders in the 0.1-3.0 mg/kg groups had among the lowest normalized peripheral clonal expansion, especially among CD8+ T cells. At doses of 0.1 to 3.0 mg/kg, clonal expansion of both CD4+ and CD8+ T cells in blood was seen between baseline and week 6. After ivuxolimab, CD8+ T cells had more expanded clones than CD4+ T cells on average. Low levels of normalized T-cell clonal expansion were also seen in some patients who did not respond.

For sequencing of the TCRbeta CDR3 region, genomic DNA was extracted from the sorted cells. TCRbeta CDR3 regions were sequenced using the immunoSEQ Assay. Sourced from immuneACCESS, this table was stored by TCRdb with only in-frame sequences that have V and J called. A share of the clones is absent; for the studies checked, an unresolved V gene accounts for under half, and the remainder has no known explanation. This sample is represented by 30,000 to 45,000 clones; 70% to 85% of them were singletons. Of the sample, 21% is held by the ten largest clones. Compared with germline, V lacks 3 bases and J lacks 4 bases; bases without a gene match: 7. For CDR1 and CDR2, the germline V gene lists KGHSH and LQKENI. CDR3 length: 16 amino acids, cysteine to phenylalanine. The entry retains the CDR3 DNA only, 48 bases that are in frame from base 1. The trial excluded patients who had a history of autoimmune disease or who were on systemic immunosuppression. Peripheral blood for TCR sequencing was collected from all dose cohorts at baseline, on cycle 4 day 1, and on cycle 7 day 1. Samples came from an open-label, multicenter, first-in-human phase I dose-escalation trial of ivuxolimab. The trial enrolled adults with locally advanced or metastatic head and neck squamous cell, hepatocellular, melanoma or renal cell carcinoma. Before TCR sequencing, CD4+ and CD8+ T cells were separately sorted from peripheral blood.

This clone occurred once. Its cognate antigen has yet to be identified. The record has no base qualities; no much larger clone is one base away. Sample: CD4+ or CD8+ T cells sorted from blood, taken in a trial of the OX40 agonist ivuxolimab. The rearranged segments are TRBV18 and TRBJ1-3, and TRBD1 matches 9 of the central bases. This receptor was taken from an adult with an advanced solid tumor such as melanoma, head and neck, liver or kidney cancer. The sequenced DNA is TGTGCCAGCTCACCGGCCGGGACAGGGACCGGAAACACCATATATTTT. Translated, this is CASSPAGTGTGNTIYF. The full variable domain, completed from the reference TRBV18 and TRBJ1-3 proteins outside the CDR3, reads NAGVMQNPRHLVRRRGQEARLRCSPMKGHSHVYWYRQLPEEGLKFMVYLQKENIIDESGMPKERFSAEFPKEGPSILRIQQVVRGDSAAYFCASSPAGTGTGNTIYFGEGSWLTVV.